These 13 T cell receptor beta chains were all obtained from the same sample, sequenced in a study of T cells in Graves' hyperthyroidism and ophthalmopathy (dated by TCRdb to between 2018 and 2020). Libraries were constructed by multiplex PCR. TCRdb records Illumina HiSeq 2000 as the sequencer. Amplification of TCR beta CDR3 regions was carried out from RNA transcripts. A first-round RT-PCR of the TCR CDR3 used the HTBI primer set with the Qiagen OneStep RT-PCR kit. Using fastp trimming at Q25 and MiXCR clonotype assembly, TCRdb reanalyzed the public sequencing data and kept in-frame beta chains. Every entry covers one CDR3 protein and lists the most common genes and DNA from its rows. The sample table shows over 650,000 distinct CDR3 sequences, and roughly 15% are seen once. Under 8.5% of the sample comes from the top ten. Sequences were obtained from blood. The receptors originated from a man aged 18 to 30 with Graves' hyperthyroidism.

The sample holds many counts of this clonotype. Here the CDR3 reads CASSPDGNTIYF. The CDR3 DNA reads as TGTGCCAGCTCACCGGACGGAAACACCATATATTTT. This rearrangement joins TRBV18 to TRBJ1-3; D is uncertain. Per germline, CDR1 KGHSH and CDR2 LQKENI. The CDR3 has 12 amino acids. V lost 3 bases to trimming and J lost 4 bases, with 4 bases between them.

This rearrangement joins TRBV20-1 to TRBJ2-7; D is uncertain. Germline-derived CDR1 and CDR2 are DFQATT and SNEGSKA (reference sequence). The CDR3 extends over 13 amino acids. The V and J ends lost 5 bases and 0 bases respectively, with 11 bases between them. The CDR3 DNA follows: TGCAGTGCTGGGCGTCCCAGCTCCTACGAGCAGTACTTC. This encodes CSAGRPSSYEQYF.

This clonotype was seen ten or more times. This chain joins TRBV18 and TRBJ1-4; 7 bases line up with TRBD1. J was trimmed by 6 bases and V by 1 base; bases with no gene match: 5. Germline CDR1 reads KGHSH; CDR2 reads LQKENI. The CDR3 covers 15 residues. CDR3 nucleotides: TGTGCCAGCTCACCACGAAGCGGGACAGATGAAAAACTGTTTTTT. Translation: CASSPRSGTDEKLFF.

There are a few counts of this clonotype. This rearrangement joins TRBV18 to TRBJ2-5; 9 nucleotides line up with TRBD1. Unmatched junction bases numbered 7, after V lost 4 bases and J lost 4 bases. This CDR3 comprises 15 residues. Germline V lookup: CDR1 KGHSH, CDR2 LQKENI. CDR3 residues: CASSHQNRGRETQYF. The CDR3 DNA follows: TGTGCCAGCTCACACCAAAACAGGGGGCGAGAGACCCAGTACTTC.

The sample holds many counts of this clonotype. The chain is built from TRBV20-1 and TRBJ2-2; no definite D call. CDR3 size: 14 residues. Germline loops: CDR1 DFQATT, CDR2 SNEGSKA (reference sequence). The V gene lost 5 bases and the J gene lost 2 bases, with 12 bases spanning the gap. CDR3 residues: CSASPGRNTGELFF. Here the CDR3 DNA reads TGCAGTGCTTCACCGGGCCGAAACACCGGGGAGCTGTTTTTT.

This clonotype has more than one count but fewer than ten. CDR3 nucleotide sequence: TGTGCCAGCAGCCCAGGGACTAGCGGGGGTGAGACCCAGTACTTC. Its translation: CASSPGTSGGETQYF. V is TRBV7-2 and J is TRBJ2-5; the match to TRBD2 covers 14 bases. The length of the CDR3 is 15 residues. The J segment lost 5 bases and the V segment lost 5 bases, leaving 4 bases of the junction unmatched. Germline CDR1 and CDR2: SGHTA and FQGNSA.

The table lists this clonotype with many counts. The V and J genes are TRBV20-1 and TRBJ2-3; a possible D gene is TRBD2 (6 bases). CDR1 and CDR2 (germline): DFQATT, SNEGSKA (reference sequence). V lost 1 base, J lost 5 bases, and 10 bases lay in between. CDR3 length equals 13 residues. The CDR3 nucleotides are TGCAGTGCTAGAGGTGGGCGGGAAGATACGCAGTATTTT. Amino acids: CSARGGREDTQYF.

This clonotype was picked up many times. The CDR3 reads CASSLKGQGAFF. Here the CDR3 DNA reads TGTGCCAGCAGCTTAAAGGGACAGGGAGCTTTCTTT. The chain couples TRBV7-2 to TRBJ1-1; 9 bases agree with TRBD1. This CDR3 is 12 amino acids long. V gave up 2 bases and J gave up 10 bases; unmatched junction bases: 2. CDR1 and CDR2 from the germline V gene are SGHTA and FQGNSA.

This clonotype showed up just a few times. It is likely a read error, because the conserved phenylalanine at the end of the CDR3 is missing. The genes are TRBV30 and TRBJ1-1; weak D call: TRBD1 (5 bases). Germline V gene sequence: CDR1 GTSNPN, CDR2 SVGIG (reference sequence). V gave up 4 bases and J gave up 4 bases, with 31 bases separating them. The CDR3 loop spans 19 amino acids. This CDR3 reads CAWTAPGHLIPPRTTEAFL. In DNA form, the CDR3 reads TGTGCCTGGACAGCCCCCGGACACCTTATACCCCCGAGAACCACTGAAGCTTTCCTT.

The rearrangement uses TRBV5-1 and TRBJ2-3; 11 bases align to TRBD2. Germline trimming cut 3 bases from V and 4 bases from J; bases unmatched to any gene: 13. Germline CDR1 SGHRS, CDR2 YFSETQ. The CDR3 is 18 residues long. The CDR3 here is CASSSLSGRAVFSDTQYF. The CDR3 nucleotides read TGCGCCAGCAGCTCACTTAGCGGGAGGGCCGTGTTTTCAGATACGCAGTATTTT.

There are many counts of this clonotype. The genes are TRBV6-1 and TRBJ2-3, with 7 bases aligning to TRBD1. The germline V gene encodes CDR1 MNHNS and CDR2 SASEGT. The CDR3 extends over 16 amino acids. The trim removed 6 bases at V and 1 base at J, leaving 10 bases unmatched. CDR3 sequence: CASRRSRGSGTDTQYF. In DNA, the CDR3 is TGTGCCAGCAGGCGATCCAGGGGGAGTGGCACAGATACGCAGTATTTT.

The chain employs TRBV12-3 or TRBV12-4 and TRBJ1-1; D unresolved. This CDR3 has 12 amino acids. Trimming removed 7 bases from V and 4 bases from J, with 10 bases in between. The CDR3 loop is CASTAGSTEAFF. CDR3 bases: TGTGCCAGCACAGCCGGGAGCACTGAAGCTTTCTTT.

The V gene is TRBV7-9, the J gene TRBJ2-1; 7 bases align to TRBD2. Germline V gene data show CDR1 as SEHNR and CDR2 as FQNEAQ (reference sequence). Trimming cost V 5 bases and J 8 bases; bases outside gene matches: 12. This CDR3 has 15 amino acids. CDR3 DNA: TGTGCCAGCAGCCCCCGAGCGGGGCGCGGGGATGAGCAGTTCTTC. This gives the protein CASSPRAGRGDEQFF.